The present TCR beta chain was sequenced within a study of CD8+CD57+ T cells in acquired aplastic anemia (dated by TCRdb to 2016 to 2019). Notes on the research overall: DNA extracted from sorted CD4+ and CD8+ cells had a mean of approximately 3.3 ug, with a range of roughly 0.18 to 27.4 ug. CD8+CD57+ expansion was defined as a frequency above the mean frequency observed in healthy subjects.

Genomic DNA served as template for TCR beta VDJ combination and CDR3 sequence profiling. An Illumina HiSeq 2000 was used for TCR repertoire sequencing. Per the authors' processing: TRBV/TRBJ rearrangement plots, CDR3 size and DJ length profiles, and Simpson's diversity index were used to assess repertoires. The most abundant DNA sequence in the deep sequencing data was defined as the immunodominant clone. CDR3 amino acid sequences were checked for sharing across subjects and were also compared against the VDJdb database and published repertoires. TCRdb handled the public reads itself, with Q25 trimming in fastp and clone calling in MiXCR, and kept productive beta chains. Rows with one shared CDR3 protein collapse into an entry with the most common genes and DNA. The V and J calls shown here were made by TCRdb, not taken from the authors' results. This sample is represented by around 200,000 distinct CDR3 sequences; about 50% of them were singletons. The ten biggest clones cover 13% of the sample.

General study outcomes and caveats: Patients and healthy controls showed no significant difference in CD8+ Simpson's diversity (P=0.060). Nearly 30 CD8+ CDR3 sequences were found in both patients and controls but appeared to be highly expressed in patients and within the immunodominant clones of the patients.

V trim: 0 bases; J trim: 2 bases; unmatched bases: 8. The CDR1 and CDR2 encoded by the germline V gene are MNHEY and SVGEGT. From cysteine to phenylalanine, the CDR3 is 19 amino acids long. The kept DNA is CDR3 alone, 57 bases in frame from the first base. Expansion of CD8+CD57+ cells had been shown by flow cytometry in the patients chosen for sequencing. All patients had severe acquired aplastic anemia diagnosed by International Study of Aplastic Anemia and Agranulocytosis and Camitta criteria. No patient had received any therapy when blood was sampled. In this study, sorted CD4+ and CD8+ T cells from the blood of healthy subjects and of severe aplastic anemia patients had their TCR repertoires deep-sequenced. Patients were enrolled under clinicaltrials.gov protocols 00001620, 01623167, 00001397, 00071045, 00081523 and 00961064 in the USA. Ficoll-Paque density gradient centrifugation was used to isolate peripheral blood mononuclear cells. Before DNA extraction, CD4+ and CD8+ T cells were sorted by FACS or by magnetic beads.

Notes on this clonotype: The target of this receptor is not known. Within one base of it there is no much larger clone, and no base qualities were kept.

Source material: sorted CD4+, CD8+, or CD8+CD57+ T cells (not recorded which) from PBMCs. The rearranged segments are TRBV6-2 or TRBV6-3 and TRBJ2-3, with TRBD2 matching 13 junction bases. The source of this sequence is a human donor with aplastic anemia. The sequenced DNA: TGTGCCAGCAGTTACTCGGTCACTAGCGGGGGGGGGCTCACAGATACGCAGTATTTT. It translates to CASSYSVTSGGGLTDTQYF.